Listed here is a single TCR beta chain. TCRdb's table, derived via immunoSEQ multiplex PCR, lists solely in-frame clones and lacks some. This table has 65,000 to 80,000 clones, less than 95% appearing once. The CDR3 length is 13 residues. Germline V gene data show CDR1 as SNHLY and CDR2 as FYNNEI. Trimming took 6 bases from V and 5 from J, leaving 14 bases between them. The data stem from a study of cytomegalovirus exposure and HLA in healthy donors. The sequencing sample was made of PBMCs. This chain uses TRBV2 with TRBJ2-7; D gene unclear. The sequence derives from a woman younger than 35 in good health and CMV-seropositive. CDR3 residues: CASSLSQTHEQYF. CDR3 bases: TGTGCCAGCAGCCTGTCACAGACCCACGAGCAGTACTTC.